This TCR beta chain was retrieved from a study of blood T cell repertoires in COVID-19. Study-level information: The study drew acute and convalescent COVID-19 samples from the United States, Italy and Spain.

The method was immunoSEQ multiplex PCR; TCRdb's version includes in-frame clones alone and lacks a portion of them. This sample has fewer than 350,000 clones, with about 90% found just once. The study recruited people aged about 18 to 89 years across roughly 23 US areas. This CDR3 spans 13 amino acids. CDR1 and CDR2 from the germline V gene are SGHNT and YYREEE (reference sequence). V gave up 4 bases and J gave up 3 bases, with 8 bases separating them. What was sequenced was PBMCs or T cells enriched from blood (not recorded which). The V call is TRBV5-4, the J call TRBJ1-5; D is ambiguous. The origin of this receptor is a woman aged 25 to 45 who had been exposed to COVID-19. The CDR3 region is CASSPLPNQPQHF. CDR3 coding DNA: TGTGCCAGCAGCCCCCTACCCAATCAGCCCCAGCATTTT.